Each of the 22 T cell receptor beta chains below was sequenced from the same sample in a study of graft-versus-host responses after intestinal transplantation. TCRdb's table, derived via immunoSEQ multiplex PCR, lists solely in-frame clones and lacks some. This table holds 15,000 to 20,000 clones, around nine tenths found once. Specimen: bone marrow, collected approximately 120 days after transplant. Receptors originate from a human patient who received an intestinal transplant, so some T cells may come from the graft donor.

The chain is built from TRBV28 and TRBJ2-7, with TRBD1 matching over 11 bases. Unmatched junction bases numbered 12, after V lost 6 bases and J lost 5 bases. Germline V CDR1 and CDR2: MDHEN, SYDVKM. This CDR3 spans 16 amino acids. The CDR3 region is CASRAPRTGGENEQYF. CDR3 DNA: TGTGCCAGCAGGGCCCCCCGGACAGGGGGCGAAAACGAGCAGTACTTC.

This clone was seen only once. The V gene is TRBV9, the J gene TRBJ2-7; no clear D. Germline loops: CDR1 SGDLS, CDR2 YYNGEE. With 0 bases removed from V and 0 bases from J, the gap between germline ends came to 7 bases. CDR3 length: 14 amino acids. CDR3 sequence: CASSVEQLSYEQYF. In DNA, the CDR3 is TGTGCCAGCAGCGTAGAGCAGCTCTCCTACGAGCAGTACTTC.

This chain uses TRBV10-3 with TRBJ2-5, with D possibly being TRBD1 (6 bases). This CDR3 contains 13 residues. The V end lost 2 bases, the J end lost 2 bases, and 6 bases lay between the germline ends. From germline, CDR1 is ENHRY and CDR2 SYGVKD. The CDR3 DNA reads TGTGCCATCAGTGAGAGGGGGCAAGAGACCCAGTACTTC. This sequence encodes CAISERGQETQYF.

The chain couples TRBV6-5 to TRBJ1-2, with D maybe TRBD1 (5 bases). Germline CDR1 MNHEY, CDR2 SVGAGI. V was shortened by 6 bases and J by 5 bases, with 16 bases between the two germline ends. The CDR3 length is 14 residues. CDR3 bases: TGTGCCAGCAGAAAGTCGGGGGTTGGGTATGGCTACACCTTC. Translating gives CASRKSGVGYGYTF.

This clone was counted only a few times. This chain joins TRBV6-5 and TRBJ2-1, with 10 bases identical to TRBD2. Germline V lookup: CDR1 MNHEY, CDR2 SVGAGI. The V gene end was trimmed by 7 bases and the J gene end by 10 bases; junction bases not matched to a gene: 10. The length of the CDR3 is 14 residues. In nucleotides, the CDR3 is TGTGCCAGCACTCTAGCGGGAGAGGTAGGAGAGCAGTTCTTC. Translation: CASTLAGEVGEQFF.

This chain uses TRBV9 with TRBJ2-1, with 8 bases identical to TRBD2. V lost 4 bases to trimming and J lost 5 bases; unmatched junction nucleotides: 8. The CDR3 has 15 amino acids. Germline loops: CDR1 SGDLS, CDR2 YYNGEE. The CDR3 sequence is CASSPPAGGNNEQFF. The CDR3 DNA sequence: TGTGCCAGCAGCCCCCCTGCGGGAGGCAACAATGAGCAGTTCTTC. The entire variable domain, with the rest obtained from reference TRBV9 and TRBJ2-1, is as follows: DSGVTQTPKHLITATGQRVTLRCSPRSGDLSVYWYQQSLDQGLQFLIQYYNGEERAKGNILERFSAQQFPDLHSELNLSSLELGDSALYFCASSPPAGGNNEQFFGPGTRLTVL.

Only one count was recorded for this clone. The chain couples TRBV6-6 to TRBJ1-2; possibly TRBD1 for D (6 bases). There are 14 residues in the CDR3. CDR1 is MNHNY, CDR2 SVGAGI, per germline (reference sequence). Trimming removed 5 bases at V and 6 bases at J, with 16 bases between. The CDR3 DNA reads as TGTGCCAGCAGTCCCCGCCGGGGGGCAAATGGCTACACCTTC. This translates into CASSPRRGANGYTF.

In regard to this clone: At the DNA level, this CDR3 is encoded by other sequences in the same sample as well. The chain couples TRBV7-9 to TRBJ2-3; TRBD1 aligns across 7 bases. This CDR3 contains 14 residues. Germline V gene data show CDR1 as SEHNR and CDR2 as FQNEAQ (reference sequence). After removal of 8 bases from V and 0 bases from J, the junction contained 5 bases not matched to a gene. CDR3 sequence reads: CASQGTASTDTQYF. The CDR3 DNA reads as TGTGCCAGCCAGGGGACAGCTAGCACAGATACGCAGTATTTT.

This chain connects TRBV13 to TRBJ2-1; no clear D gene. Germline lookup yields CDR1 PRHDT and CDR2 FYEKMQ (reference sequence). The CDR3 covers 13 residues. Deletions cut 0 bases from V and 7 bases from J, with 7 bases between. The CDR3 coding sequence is TGTGCCAGCAGCTTAGGGGGATGGAATGAGCAGTTCTTC. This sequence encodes CASSLGGWNEQFF.

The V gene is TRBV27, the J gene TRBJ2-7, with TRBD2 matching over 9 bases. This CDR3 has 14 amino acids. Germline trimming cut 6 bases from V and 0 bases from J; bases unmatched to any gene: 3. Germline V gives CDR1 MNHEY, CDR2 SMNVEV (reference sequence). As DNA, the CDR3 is TGTGCCAGCAGGGTAGCGGGAGTCTCCTACGAGCAGTACTTC. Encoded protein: CASRVAGVSYEQYF.

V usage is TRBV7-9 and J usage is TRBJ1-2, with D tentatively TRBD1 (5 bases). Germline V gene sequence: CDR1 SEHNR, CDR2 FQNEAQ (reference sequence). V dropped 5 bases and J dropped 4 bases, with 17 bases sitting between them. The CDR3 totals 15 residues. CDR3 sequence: CASSQTYGTTYGYTF. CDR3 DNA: TGTGCCAGCAGCCAAACTTACGGGACCACCTATGGCTACACCTTC. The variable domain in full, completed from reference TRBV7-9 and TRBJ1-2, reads DTGVSQNPRHKITKRGQNVTFRCDPISEHNRLYWYRQTLGQGPEFLTYFQNEAQLEKSRLLSDRFSAERPKGSFSTLEIQRTEQGDSAMYLCASSQTYGTTYGYTFGSGTRLTVV.

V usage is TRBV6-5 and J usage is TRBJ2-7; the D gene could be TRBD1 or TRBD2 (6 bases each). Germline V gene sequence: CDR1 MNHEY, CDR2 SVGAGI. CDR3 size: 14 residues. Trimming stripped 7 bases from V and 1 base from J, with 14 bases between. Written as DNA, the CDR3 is TGTGCCAGCAACCCACGGGGGCAATCCTACGAGCAGTACTTC. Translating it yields CASNPRGQSYEQYF.

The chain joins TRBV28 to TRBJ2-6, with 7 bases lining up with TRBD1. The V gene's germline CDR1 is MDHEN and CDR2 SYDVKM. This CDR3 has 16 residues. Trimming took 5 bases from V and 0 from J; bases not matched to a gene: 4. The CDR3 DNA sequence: TGTGCCAGCAGTCAAGGGGGCGTCTCTGGGGCCAACGTCCTGACTTTC. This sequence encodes CASSQGGVSGANVLTF.

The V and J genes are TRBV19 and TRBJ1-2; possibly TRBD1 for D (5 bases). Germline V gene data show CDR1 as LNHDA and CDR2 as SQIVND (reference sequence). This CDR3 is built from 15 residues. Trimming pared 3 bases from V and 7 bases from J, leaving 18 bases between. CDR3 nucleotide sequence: TGTGCCAGTAGTATTTCTGGAGGGGCGTATGGTGGCTACACCTTC. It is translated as CASSISGGAYGGYTF. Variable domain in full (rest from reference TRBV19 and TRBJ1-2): DGGITQSPKYLFRKEGQNVTLSCEQNLNHDAMYWYRQDPGQGLRLIYYSQIVNDFQKGDIAEGYSVSREKKESFPLTVTSAQKNPTAFYLCASSISGGAYGGYTFGSGTRLTVV.

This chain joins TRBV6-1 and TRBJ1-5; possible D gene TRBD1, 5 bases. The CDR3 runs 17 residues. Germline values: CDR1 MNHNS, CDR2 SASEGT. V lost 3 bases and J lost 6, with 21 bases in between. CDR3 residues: CASSDLLKGRFGQPQHF. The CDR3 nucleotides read TGTGCCAGCAGTGACTTGTTGAAGGGGCGGTTCGGTCAGCCCCAGCATTTT.

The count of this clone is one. In nucleotides, the CDR3 is TGTGCCAGCAGCCCGGGGGCGGTGGAGCAGTTCTTC. Amino acid sequence: CASSPGAVEQFF. The rearrangement uses TRBV7-8 and TRBJ2-1; D is tentatively TRBD1 or TRBD2 (6 bases each). Trimming removed 5 bases from V and 10 bases from J, with 12 bases in between. The germline gives CDR1 SGHVS, CDR2 FQNEAQ. CDR3 length: 12 residues.

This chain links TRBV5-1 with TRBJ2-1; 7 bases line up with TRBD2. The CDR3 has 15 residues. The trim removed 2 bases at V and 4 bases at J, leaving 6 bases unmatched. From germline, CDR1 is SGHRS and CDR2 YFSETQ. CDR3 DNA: TGCGCCAGCAGCTTCTCCAGCGGGATTTACAATGAGCAGTTCTTC. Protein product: CASSFSSGIYNEQFF.

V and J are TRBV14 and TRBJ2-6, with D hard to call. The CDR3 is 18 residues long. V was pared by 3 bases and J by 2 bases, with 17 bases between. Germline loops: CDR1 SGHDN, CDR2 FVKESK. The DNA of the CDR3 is TGTGCCAGCAGCCATCAGGATCTATTCCGGGCTGGGGCCAACGTCCTGACTTTC. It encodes CASSHQDLFRAGANVLTF.

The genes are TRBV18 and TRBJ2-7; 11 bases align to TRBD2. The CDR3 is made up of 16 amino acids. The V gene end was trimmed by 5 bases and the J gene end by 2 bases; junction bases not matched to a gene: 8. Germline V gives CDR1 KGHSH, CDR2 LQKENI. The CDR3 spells CASSTIAGGFPYEQYF. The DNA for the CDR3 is TGTGCCAGCTCAACGATAGCGGGAGGGTTCCCCTACGAGCAGTACTTC.

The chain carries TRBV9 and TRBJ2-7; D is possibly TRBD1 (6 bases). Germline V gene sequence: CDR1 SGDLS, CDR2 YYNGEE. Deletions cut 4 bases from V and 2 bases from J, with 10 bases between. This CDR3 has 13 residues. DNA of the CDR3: TGTGCCAGCAGCTCGGGACACACCTACGAGCAGTACTTC. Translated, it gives CASSSGHTYEQYF.

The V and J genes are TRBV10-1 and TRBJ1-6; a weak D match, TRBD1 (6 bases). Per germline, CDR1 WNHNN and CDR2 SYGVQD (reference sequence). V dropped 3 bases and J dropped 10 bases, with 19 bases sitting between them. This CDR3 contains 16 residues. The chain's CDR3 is CASSDLRTVCGSPLHF. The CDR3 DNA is TGCGCCAGCAGTGACTTACGGACAGTCTGTGGGTCACCCCTCCACTTT.

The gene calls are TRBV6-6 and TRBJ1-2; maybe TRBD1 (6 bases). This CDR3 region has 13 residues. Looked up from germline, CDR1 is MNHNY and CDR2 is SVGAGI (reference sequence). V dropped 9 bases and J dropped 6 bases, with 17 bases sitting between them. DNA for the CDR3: TGTGCCAGTAGCGGGCAGGGGTACGATGGCTACACCTTC. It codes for CASSGQGYDGYTF.